This record covers a single T cell receptor beta chain. The antigen remains unidentified. A much larger clone lies one base from this, so it may be a read error. As to time point: persistent/refractory GD, antithyroid drugs over 5 years with positive TRAb. The TCR library was made from RNA that had been extracted from PBMCs in TRIzol. These data originate in a study of regulatory T cells in long-lasting Graves disease. The length of the CDR3 is 14 residues. The germline V and J ends were trimmed by 4 bases and 4 bases, with 13 bases remaining between them. General observations from the study: It was in persistent disease that TRBV28, TRBJ1-2 and TRBJ2-5 were favored.

Building the TCR beta libraries relied on iRepertoire HTBI primers, and CDR3 regions underwent Arm-PCR. Per the authors' pipeline: The study identified more than 55 TRBV and 11 to 15 TRBJ segments across samples. TCRdb re-called the multiplex PCR reads through MiXCR, storing one row per CDR3 protein. These V and J calls rely on TCRdb rather than the paper's analysis. This table has about 660,000 distinct CDR3 sequences, approximately 29% appearing once. The sample here was peripheral blood mononuclear cells (PBMCs), taken when the disease was refractory, from a patient treated with antithyroid drugs. The origin of this receptor is a female donor with Graves disease. The genes are TRBV12-3 or TRBV12-4 and TRBJ1-1, with D uncertain. The CDR3 sequence: CASSWADAGTEAFF. CDR3 DNA: TGTGCCAGCAGTTGGGCGGACGCGGGCACTGAAGCTTTCTTT.